The rows below give T cell receptor beta chains drawn from one sample of a study of control samples from healthy donors and cancer patients. Only in-frame clones appear in the TCRdb table, and some are missing; sequencing was by immunoSEQ multiplex PCR. The sample yields roughly 30,000 clones, roughly 85% seen once. What was sequenced was PBMCs. The receptors derive from a man in his sixties with head and neck cancer. The CDR3 runs from the conserved cysteine through the conserved F or W. A D gene is named only where the DNA matches it firmly. Rows give clone size only sometimes, using once, few, many, or a class for an expanded clone.

TRBJ1-6 | TRBV27 | - | - | TGTGCCAGCAGTTTATCCCGCGAGTCACCCCTCCACTTT | CASSLSRESPLHF
TRBJ1-1 | TRBV4-3 | few | - | TGCGCCAGCAGCCAAGAAGCGGGGGGCACTGGGGCTTTCTTT | CASSQEAGGTGAFF
TRBJ2-7 | TRBV5-1 | once | - | TGCGCCAGCAGCTTTTTTGCGGATCCGATCGACGAGCAGTACTTC | CASSFFADPIDEQYF
TRBJ2-7 | TRBV6-6 | - | TRBD2 | TGTGCCAGCAGCCCCGGGACTAGCGGGAGAACCTACGAGCAGTACTTC | CASSPGTSGRTYEQYF
TRBJ2-2 | TRBV5-1 | - | TRBD1 | TGCGCCAGCAGCACGGGGACAGGGGCCGGGGAGCTGTTTTTT | CASSTGTGAGELFF
TRBJ2-7 | TRBV5-1 | - | - | TGCGCCAGCGGGGACACAGGTTCCCTCGGGGGCGAGCAGTACTTC | CASGDTGSLGGEQYF
TRBJ2-7 | TRBV20-1 | - | TRBD1 | TGCAGTGCTAGTCGAGGGACAGGGCTCTCCTACGAGCAGTACTTC | CSASRGTGLSYEQYF
TRBJ1-4 | TRBV7-2 | once | TRBD1 | TGTGCCAGCAGTAGGACAGGGAATGAAAAACTGTTTTTT | CASSRTGNEKLFF
TRBJ1-2 | TRBV6-6 | - | - | TGTGCCAGTTTTCCCCAGGGAGGGCGGTCGAATGGCTACACCTTC | CASFPQGGRSNGYTF
TRBJ1-3 | TRBV4-1 | few | - | TGCGCCAGCAGCCAAGGGACGGGCGGCACCATATATTTT | CASSQGTGGTIYF
TRBJ2-2 | TRBV9 | - | - | TGTGCCAGCAGCCCCCGGACCGGATTTACGAACACCGGGGAGCTGTTTTTT | CASSPRTGFTNTGELFF
TRBJ2-7 | TRBV15 | - | TRBD2 | TGTGCCACCAGCACCACCGGGAGGGGCGGGAGCTCCTACGAGCAGTACTTC | CATSTTGRGGSSYEQYF
TRBJ2-7 | TRBV28 | - | - | TGTGCCAGTTATAACAGGGAAACCTACGAGCAGTACTTC | CASYNRETYEQYF
TRBJ2-6 | TRBV11-3 | - | - | TGTGCCAGCAGCGGTGGAGGGACTGGGGCCAACGTCCTGACTTTC | CASSGGGTGANVLTF
TRBJ2-1 | TRBV6-2/TRBV6-3 | - | TRBD2 | TGTGCCAGCAGTCTGGGACTAGCGGGGACCTTATACAATGAGCAGTTCTTC | CASSLGLAGTLYNEQFF
TRBJ2-6 | TRBV4-2 | - | - | TGTGCCAGCAGCCTCCGCAACTCTGGGGCCAACGTCCTGACTTTC | CASSLRNSGANVLTF
TRBJ1-1 | TRBV21-1 | - | - | TGTGCCAGCAGCAAAATGGAAGGACCTGAAGCTTTCTTT | CASSKMEGPEAFF
TRBJ2-1 | TRBV5-1 | - | - | TGCGCCAGCAGCTTGGATTGGCAGAGTAGATTCTTC | CASSLDWQSRFF
TRBJ2-1 | TRBV19 | few | - | TGTGCCAGTAGGGAGCTGGCGGGGAACAATGAGCAGTTCTTC | CASRELAGNNEQFF
TRBJ2-5 | TRBV14 | medium-sized | - | TGTGCCAGCAGCCAGGGCTACGAGACCCAGTACTTC | CASSQGYETQYF
TRBJ2-7 | TRBV3-1/TRBV3-2 | - | - | TGTGCCAGCAGCCAATCACTTAACTCCTACGAGCAGTACTTC | CASSQSLNSYEQYF
TRBJ1-2 | TRBV5-8 | few | - | TGTGCCAGCGGGGATTCGGGCTATGGCTACACCTTC | CASGDSGYGYTF
TRBJ2-1 | TRBV29-1 | once | - | TGCAGCGTTCCGGTGGCTTACAATGAGCAGTTCTTC | CSVPVAYNEQFF
TRBJ2-2 | TRBV24-1 | - | - | TGTGCCACCGGGGGACGCACCGGGGAGCTGTTTTTT | CATGGRTGELFF
TRBJ1-1 | TRBV18 | - | - | TGTGCCAGCTCACCTGGAATTTCGGGGGCCATAGCAGCTTTCTTT | CASSPGISGAIAAFF
TRBJ2-7 | TRBV5-1 | - | - | TGCGCCAGCAGCTCCACCTACTCCTACGAGCAGTACTTC | CASSSTYSYEQYF
TRBJ1-1 | TRBV3-1/TRBV3-2 | - | - | TGTGCCAGCAGCCTCTTAGACAGCAACACTGAAGCTTTCTTT | CASSLLDSNTEAFF
TRBJ1-2 | TRBV12-3/TRBV12-4 | - | - | TGTGCCAGCAGTTGGGACTCTAACTATGGCTACACCTTC | CASSWDSNYGYTF
TRBJ2-7 | TRBV5-1 | - | TRBD2 | TGCGCCAGCAGCTTCGGGAGGGGCGATAGTTGGAGCTTC | CASSFGRGDSWSF
TRBJ2-7 | TRBV5-4 | few | TRBD2 | TGTGCCAGCAGCTCCATTACTAGCGGGAGTTACGAGCAGTACTTC | CASSSITSGSYEQYF
TRBJ1-3 | TRBV3-1/TRBV3-2 | - | TRBD1 | TGTGCCAGCAGCCGAAAGGGACAGGCTGGAAACACCATATATTTT | CASSRKGQAGNTIYF
TRBJ2-1 | TRBV28 | - | - | TGTGCCAGCAGTCGAGGATACTACAATGAGCAGTTCTTC | CASSRGYYNEQFF
TRBJ2-5 | TRBV20-1 | - | - | TGCAGTGCTAGGGTGGCGGAGACCCAGTACTTC | CSARVAETQYF
TRBJ1-1 | TRBV9 | few | - | TGTGCCAGCAGCGCGATGGGACCCACAGAAGCTTTCTTT | CASSAMGPTEAFF
TRBJ2-7 | TRBV15 | - | - | TGTGCCACCAGCAGAGGTGGAGGGCCCTCTGGGGTCTACGAGCAGTACTTC | CATSRGGGPSGVYEQYF
TRBJ2-7 | TRBV7-8 | once | TRBD2 | TGTGCCAGCAGCCCGACGCCCCCCACAAGGACTAGCGGGCGCTACGAGCAGTACTTC | CASSPTPPTRTSGRYEQYF
TRBJ1-2 | TRBV5-5 | - | - | TGTGCCAGCAGCTTTGCAGGGGCGGAGGAAAATGGCTACACCTTC | CASSFAGAEENGYTF
TRBJ2-1 | TRBV6-5 | - | - | TGTGCCAGCACCCCGGAACTCGCCGGGGGTGAGCAGTTCTTC | CASTPELAGGEQFF
TRBJ2-1 | TRBV11-3 | few | - | TGTGCCAGCAGCCCCCCGGTGGGGTCCAATGAGCAGTTCTTC | CASSPPVGSNEQFF
TRBJ1-1 | TRBV14 | - | - | TGTGCCAGCAGCCCACAGGGCTATGAAGCTTTCTTT | CASSPQGYEAFF
TRBJ2-7 | TRBV13 | once | TRBD1 | TGTGCCAGCAGCTCGGACAGGGGGCCCTACGAGCAGTACTTC | CASSSDRGPYEQYF
TRBJ1-1 | TRBV30 | - | - | TGTGCCTGGGGGGATGGGGGCCGATCGAACACTGAAGCTTTCTTT | CAWGDGGRSNTEAFF
TRBJ1-2 | TRBV14 | - | - | TGTGCCAGCAGTAGAGTCGCCGCGTATGGCTACACCTTC | CASSRVAAYGYTF
TRBJ1-6 | TRBV19 | few | - | TGTGCCAGTAGTATAGGATCTTCACCCCTCCACTTT | CASSIGSSPLHF
TRBJ2-2 | TRBV7-8 | - | TRBD1 | TGTGCCAGCAGCTGGACAGGGGTATCCGGGGAGCTGTTTTTT | CASSWTGVSGELFF
TRBJ2-7 | TRBV4-3 | - | - | TGCGCCAGCAGCCAAGAGGGGGGTGCCGACGAGCAGTACTTC | CASSQEGGADEQYF
TRBJ1-2 | TRBV7-2 | - | - | TGTGCCAGCAGCCCCCCAGGCCTGGGAGGCTACACCTTC | CASSPPGLGGYTF
TRBJ2-2 | TRBV2 | - | - | TGTGCCAGCATTATTCGAACCGGGGAGCTGTTTTTT | CASIIRTGELFF
TRBJ1-1 | TRBV7-5 | - | - | TGTGCCAGAAGGAGGGGCTGCCTGAACACTGAAGCTTTCTTT | CARRRGCLNTEAFF
TRBJ2-1 | TRBV12-3/TRBV12-4 | - | - | TGTGCCAGCAGTTTCGACTACAATGAGCAGTTCTTC | CASSFDYNEQFF
TRBJ2-3 | TRBV7-9 | - | TRBD1 | TGTGCCAGCAGCTCAAGGACAGGTCCAGATACGCAGTATTTT | CASSSRTGPDTQYF
TRBJ1-2 | TRBV5-1 | - | - | TGCGCCAGCAGCTTGGACACACGGAACTATGGCTACACCTTC | CASSLDTRNYGYTF
TRBJ1-1 | TRBV24-1 | - | - | TGTGCCACCGCGTTCCGGTTTAGGTCGGAAACTGAAGCTTTCTTT | CATAFRFRSETEAFF
TRBJ2-7 | TRBV7-2 | - | - | TGTGCCAGCAGCTTTTCCGGACAGCTTAAGTACGAGCAGTACTTC | CASSFSGQLKYEQYF
TRBJ1-1 | TRBV7-2 | few | - | TGTGCCAGCAGCACAACCCCCGGACAGCCTGAAGCTTTCTTT | CASSTTPGQPEAFF